These T cell receptor beta chains were read from a single sample in a study of lymphopenia after photon versus proton radiotherapy. The method was immunoSEQ multiplex PCR; TCRdb's version includes in-frame clones alone and lacks a portion of them. The sample includes approximately 30,000 clones, approximately 85% seen only once; the top ten take under 35%. Sequencing used peripheral blood, obtained from a patient treated with photon-based radiotherapy. The receptor source for this set is a middle-aged man with gastric cancer. The conserved cysteine and the conserved F or W are not part of the CDR3 here.

V gene: TRBV6-5
J gene: TRBJ2-2
CDR3 protein: ASSYSSSGIGELF

V gene: TRBV9
J gene: TRBJ1-2
CDR3 protein: ASSRRNGYT

V gene: TRBV5-6
J gene: TRBJ2-7
CDR3 protein: ASSSVGRYEQY

V gene: TRBV11-2
J gene: TRBJ1-4
CDR3 protein: ASSLGVLGNEKLF

V gene: TRBV6-4
J gene: TRBJ2-5
CDR3 protein: ASSDPDRTQETQY

V gene: TRBV21-1
J gene: TRBJ2-7
CDR3 protein: ASSIKDREFEQY

V gene: TRBV7-9
J gene: TRBJ1-1
CDR3 protein: ASSLGLTGVTEAF

V gene: TRBV15
J gene: TRBJ1-3
CDR3 protein: ATSRGNSGNTIY

V gene: TRBV7-6
J gene: TRBJ2-5
CDR3 protein: ASSPRTGERETQY

V gene: TRBV13
J gene: TRBJ2-6
CDR3 protein: ASSLQGSGANVLT

V gene: TRBV11-3
J gene: TRBJ1-1
CDR3 protein: ASSRSRITEAF

V gene: TRBV10-3
J gene: TRBJ1-4
CDR3 protein: AISELPLVRTEKLF

V gene: TRBV6-1
J gene: TRBJ2-5
CDR3 protein: ASTDPRGPQETQY

V gene: TRBV10-2
J gene: TRBJ1-2
CDR3 protein: ASSDWPGEGYT

V gene: TRBV27
J gene: TRBJ2-5
CDR3 protein: ASSTTSGGTQY

V gene: TRBV5-4
J gene: TRBJ2-2
CDR3 protein: ASSQRQSPTGELF

V gene: TRBV6-1
J gene: TRBJ1-4
CDR3 protein: ASARQGSPNEKLF

V gene: TRBV27
J gene: TRBJ2-7
CDR3 protein: ASSRTALYEQY

V gene: TRBV2
J gene: TRBJ2-5
CDR3 protein: ASSGTSGGAETQY

V gene: TRBV11-3
J gene: TRBJ2-7
CDR3 protein: ASSLGFTYEQY

V gene: TRBV9
J gene: TRBJ2-3
CDR3 protein: ASSPDTSGTDTQY

V gene: TRBV6-1
J gene: TRBJ1-2
CDR3 protein: ASSASGDYGYT

V gene: TRBV18
J gene: TRBJ2-7
CDR3 protein: ASSPLGDFYEQY

V gene: TRBV4-1
J gene: TRBJ2-1
CDR3 protein: ASSQEKESEQF

V gene: TRBV18
J gene: TRBJ2-1
CDR3 protein: ASSPSRQVYNEQF

V gene: TRBV18
J gene: TRBJ2-4
CDR3 protein: ASSPGHRNIQY

V gene: TRBV27
J gene: TRBJ2-5
CDR3 protein: ASSKHVGPQETQY

V gene: TRBV30
J gene: TRBJ2-3
CDR3 protein: AWNSGGAPTDTQY

V gene: TRBV30
J gene: TRBJ1-1
CDR3 protein: AWTGQRNTEAF

V gene: TRBV6-4
J gene: TRBJ2-1
CDR3 protein: ASSETQYNEQF

V gene: TRBV10-3
J gene: TRBJ2-3
CDR3 protein: AIKSAGLATDTQY

V gene: TRBV29-1
J gene: TRBJ2-1
CDR3 protein: SAGDQSSYNEQF

V gene: TRBV28
J gene: TRBJ1-2
CDR3 protein: ASIVQGNSNGYT

V gene: TRBV4-1
J gene: TRBJ2-2
CDR3 protein: ASSQEARQANTGELF

V gene: TRBV2
J gene: TRBJ2-2
CDR3 protein: ASSAGPGELF

V gene: TRBV5-6
J gene: TRBJ2-1
CDR3 protein: ASSQPGWPYNEQF

V gene: TRBV6-6
J gene: TRBJ1-2
CDR3 protein: ASRSTGGTFNYGYT

V gene: TRBV7-2
J gene: TRBJ2-5
CDR3 protein: ASSLHRQETQY

V gene: TRBV7-2
J gene: TRBJ2-4
CDR3 protein: ASSDGTSGSLAKNIQY

V gene: TRBV14
J gene: TRBJ2-7
CDR3 protein: ASSHDMSGYEQY

V gene: TRBV5-1
J gene: TRBJ2-2
CDR3 protein: ASRQEAGELF